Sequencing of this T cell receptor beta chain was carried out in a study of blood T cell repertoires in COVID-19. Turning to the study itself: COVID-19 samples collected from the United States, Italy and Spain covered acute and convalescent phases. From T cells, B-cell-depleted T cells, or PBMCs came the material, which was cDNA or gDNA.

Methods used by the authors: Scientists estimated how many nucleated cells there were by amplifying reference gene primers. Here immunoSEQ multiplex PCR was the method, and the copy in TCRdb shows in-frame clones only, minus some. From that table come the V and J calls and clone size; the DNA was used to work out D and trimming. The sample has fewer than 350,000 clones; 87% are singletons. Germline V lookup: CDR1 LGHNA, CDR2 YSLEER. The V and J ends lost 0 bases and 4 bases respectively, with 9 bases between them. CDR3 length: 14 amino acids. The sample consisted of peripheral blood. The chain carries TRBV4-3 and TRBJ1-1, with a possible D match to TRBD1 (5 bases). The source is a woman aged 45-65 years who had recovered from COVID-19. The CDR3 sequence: CASSQDLRGTEAFF. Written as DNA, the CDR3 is TGCGCCAGCAGCCAAGATCTTAGGGGCACTGAAGCTTTCTTT.